This is a list of T cell receptor beta chains from one sample in a study of cytomegalovirus exposure and HLA in healthy donors. The method was immunoSEQ multiplex PCR; TCRdb's version includes in-frame clones alone and lacks a portion of them. The sample yields around 130,000 clones, around 82% seen once. Sequencing was carried out using PBMCs. These receptors originate from a male donor in good health and CMV-seropositive. Both conserved end residues are trimmed from each CDR3.

V,CDR3
TRBV7-3,ASSPGGGAHEQY
TRBV19,ASSILQGAENNYGYT
TRBV4-1,ASSQPTSGRAKNIQY
TRBV19,ASSSPGGLYTEAF
TRBV7-2,ASSLAGTGGLNEQF
TRBV28,ASLDRAKRLNEQY
TRBV5-6,ASSRPTSGATDTQY
TRBV9,ASSARTSGSTHEQY
TRBV10-3,AIGTGANEKLF
TRBV5-1,ASSLVGPGGETQY
TRBV5-6,ASSLRRGDANEKLF
TRBV18,ASSPREPMNSPLH
TRBV19,ASSATVTNYGYT
TRBV29-1,SVRSDGGGPHEQY
TRBV4-3,ASSQDRNSEYNEQF
TRBV28,ASSLHYEQY
TRBV4-2,ASSQEQANEKLF
TRBV27,ASSVGLAVYEQY
TRBV18,ASSTRGGGETQY
TRBV5-6,ASSLVTLVVAYNEQF
TRBV5-1,ASSFGVAGGVANTGELF
TRBV7-3,ASSPNRGRTDTQY
TRBV15,ATRSGKEGHQNTEAF
TRBV7-8,ASSGQGLWGNQPQH
TRBV2,ASSERAGVPDTQY
TRBV15,ATSRAPRDTQY
TRBV11-3,ASSLGLADPTYNEQF
TRBV9,ASSVGQGLSEKLF
TRBV11-1,ASSRQGNEKLF
TRBV11-2,ASSLGGHTGNTIY
TRBV28,ASSFGLGYT
TRBV6-5,ASSYGSEGADEQY
TRBV5-3,ARSLRDSHSYNEQF
TRBV5-4,ASSPNRGRTGELF
TRBV4-3,ASSQVLAGGGDTQY
TRBV6-5,ASRVSGTNPGKF
TRBV9,ASSVVWNTEAF
TRBV7-2,ASSLQGANNYGYT
TRBV12-5,ASGSVLAGDRSEQF
TRBV20-1,SGGDYGYT
TRBV7-9,ASSRSSYEQY
TRBV10-3,AIASRDSYEQY
TRBV13,ASSLVAPPGERNYGYT
TRBV2,ASFRGGYEQY
TRBV4-1,ASSQVHGQGGQF
TRBV19,ASSIWLGQAGSGNEQF